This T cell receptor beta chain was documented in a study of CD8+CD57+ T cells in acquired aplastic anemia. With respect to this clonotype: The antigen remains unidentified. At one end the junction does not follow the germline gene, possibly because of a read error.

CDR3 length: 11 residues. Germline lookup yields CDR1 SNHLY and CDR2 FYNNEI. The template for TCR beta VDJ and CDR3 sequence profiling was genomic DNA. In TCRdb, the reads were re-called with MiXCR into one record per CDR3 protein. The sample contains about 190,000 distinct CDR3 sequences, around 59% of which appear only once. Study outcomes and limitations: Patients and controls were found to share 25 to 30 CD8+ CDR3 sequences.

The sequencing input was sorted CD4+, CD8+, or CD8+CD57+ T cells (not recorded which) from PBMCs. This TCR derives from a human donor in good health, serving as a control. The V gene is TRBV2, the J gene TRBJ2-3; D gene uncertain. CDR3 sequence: CAGSLADTQYF. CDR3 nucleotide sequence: TGTGCCGGCAGCTTAGCAGATACGCAGTATTTT.